Detailed here is one T cell receptor (beta chain). Original analysis: Estimation of nucleated cell counts relied on the amplification of reference gene primers. Clones were read by immunoSEQ multiplex PCR, and TCRdb kept only the in-frame ones, dropping some. The V and J calls and the clone size are those of that table, but D and trimming were determined from the DNA. The profile shows around 94,000 clones, 70% to 90% of them singletons. Per the germline V gene, CDR1 is MRHNA and CDR2 is SNTAGT. The CDR3 covers 15 residues. The J segment lost 0 bases and the V segment lost 5 bases, leaving 5 bases of the junction unmatched. These data are taken from a study of blood T cell repertoires in COVID-19. About the study: Italy, Spain and the United States were the sources of the convalescent and acute COVID-19 samples. PBMCs, B-cell-depleted T cells, or T cells provided the cDNA or gDNA that made up the material.

This receptor was identified in a man aged 45 to 65 with active COVID-19. This rearrangement joins TRBV6-4 to TRBJ1-1, with 8 bases aligning to TRBD1. The source material was peripheral blood. Here the CDR3 DNA reads TGTGCCAGCAGTCCACAGGGGGGGTTGAACACTGAAGCTTTCTTT. Amino acid sequence: CASSPQGGLNTEAFF.